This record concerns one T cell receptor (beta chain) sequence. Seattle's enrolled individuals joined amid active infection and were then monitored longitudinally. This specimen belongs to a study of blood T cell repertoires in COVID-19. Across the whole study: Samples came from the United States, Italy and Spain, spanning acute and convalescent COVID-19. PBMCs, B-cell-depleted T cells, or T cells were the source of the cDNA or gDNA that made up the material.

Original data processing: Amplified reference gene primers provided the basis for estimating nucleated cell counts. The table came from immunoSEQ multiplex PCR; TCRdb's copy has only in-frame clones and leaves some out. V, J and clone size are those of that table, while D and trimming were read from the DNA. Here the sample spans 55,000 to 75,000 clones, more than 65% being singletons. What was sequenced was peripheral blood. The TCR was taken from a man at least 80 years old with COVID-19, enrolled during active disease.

The chain's CDR3 is CAISEGQGDNLYGYTF. CDR3 sequence (DNA): TGTGCCATCAGTGAGGGACAGGGGGACAACCTCTATGGCTACACCTTC. The rearrangement joins TRBV10-3 to TRBJ1-2; 10 nucleotides match TRBD1. CDR1 and CDR2 from the germline V gene are ENHRY and SYGVKD. This CDR3 has 16 amino acids. Trimming at V came to 2 bases and at J to 4 bases, leaving 7 bases not matched to a gene.